In this sample, the clone carrying this T cell receptor (beta chain) turned up once. Its antigen is unidentified. The data originate from a study of identifying expanded T cells in peripheral blood. General study points: Variance in clone template counts between two-week samples significantly increased with total template count across all healthy donors. Over approximately two and four weeks, about 17 and 20 clones changed, versus 1.2 between replicates.

No infections or other immune events were documented during collection. Produced via immunoSEQ multiplex PCR; TCRdb's table is partial and in-frame only. The sample has under 100,000 clones, approximately 85% seen once. What was sequenced was blood. The TCR comes from a person aged 18-70 years in good health.

As DNA, the CDR3 is TGTGCCAGCAGCTTAGAGTTCACGTACCGAAGTGGCTACGAGCAGTACTTC. Translation gives CASSLEFTYRSGYEQYF. The J gene is TRBJ2-7, the V gene TRBV7-2; no clear D gene. CDR1 SGHTA and CDR2 FQGNSA come from the germline V gene. V shed 1 base and J shed 3 bases, with 19 bases lying between them. This CDR3 has 17 residues.